This paragraph covers one T cell receptor (delta chain) sequence. Its specific antigen is unknown. The TCRdb record carries a much larger clone's protein, which differs from this DNA's translation at residue 3; a read error is the likely cause, and the protein listed here is the DNA translation. From a lookup of the germline V gene, CDR1 and CDR2 are GEAIGNYY and EKD. The CDR3 measures 17 amino acids from cysteine to phenylalanine. Just the 51-base CDR3 DNA is kept, in frame starting at base 1. TCR sequencing was performed on genomic DNA from peripheral blood mononuclear cells isolated from patients and controls. The control group consisted of 23 healthy adult blood donors (median age approximately 66 years; 12 males and roughly eleven females) who were matched to the patients for age and sex. Both library methods used multiplex PCR with primers targeting conserved V and J regions of the TCR genes. Purified and pooled amplicons were sequenced on an Illumina MiSeq platform. The authors' analysis ran thus. V(D)J alignment, clonotype assembly and translation were done with MiXCR, while functionality assessment and CDR3 repertoire analyses were done with VDJtools. CDR3 followed the IMGT definition, and analyses included only productive sequences that used functional genes, leaving out ORF genes and pseudogenes. A custom Python script searched for identical amino acid CDR3s of major clonotypes (frequency >=5%) across all patients and controls. Clonotype frequencies in patients versus controls were compared with a one-sided non-parametric Wilcoxon test. Clones were re-identified by TCRdb from the public reads with CATT, and rows with the same DNA were merged. TCRdb, not the original authors, processed these V and J calls. The sample table records hundreds of delta-chain clones; under 3.5% of these occur just once. The ten largest clonotypes hold 70% to 75% of the sample.

This sample stems from a study of gamma delta lymphoproliferative disorders and STAT genes (dated by TCRdb to the late 2010s). Study-level background: The LymphoTrack Dx TCRG Assay was used to prepare gamma-chain libraries from at least 50 ng of genomic DNA. Because no corresponding Invivoscribe delta assay was available, delta-chain libraries were prepared according to the EuroClonality-NGS working group standard operating procedure. To confirm results, a couple of gamma-chain samples and all delta-chain samples were sequenced twice. The study profiled TCR gamma and delta CDR3 repertoires by deep sequencing in Tgammadelta lymphoproliferative disease patients and healthy controls, within a larger immunophenotypic and STAT-mutation study.

General findings and caveats noted by the study authors: Almost every major gamma and delta clonotype in patients was public, meaning shared with at least one healthy donor, and only two gamma clonotypes were private to disease. The authors noted that NGS specificity may be reduced at low frequencies, so the public or private nature of leukemic clones needs confirmation. Control T cells likely spanned varied maturation stages, while leukemic cells were skewed toward terminal effectors, potentially limiting patient-control comparisons. When whole repertoires were clustered, gamma repertoires from patients formed a group apart from those of healthy controls, but delta repertoires showed no separation between the groups.

The sequence links TRDV2 to TRDJ2; 7 nucleotides in the junction match TRDD3. The sequencing input was blood. This TCR came from a human donor in good health. The base sequence is TGTGCCTATGACACCGTGGCTCGGGATACTCTGACAGCACAACTCTTCTTT. It translates to CAYDTVARDTLTAQLFF.